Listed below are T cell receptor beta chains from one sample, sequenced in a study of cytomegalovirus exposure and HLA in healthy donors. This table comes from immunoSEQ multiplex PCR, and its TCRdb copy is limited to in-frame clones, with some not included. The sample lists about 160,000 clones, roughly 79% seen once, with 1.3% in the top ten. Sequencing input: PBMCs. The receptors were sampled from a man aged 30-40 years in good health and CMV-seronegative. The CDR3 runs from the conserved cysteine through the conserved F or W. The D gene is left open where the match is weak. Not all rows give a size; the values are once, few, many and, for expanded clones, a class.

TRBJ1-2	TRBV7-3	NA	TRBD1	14	CASSLTGTDYGYTF	TGTGCCAGCAGCTTAACGGGGACAGACTATGGCTACACCTTC
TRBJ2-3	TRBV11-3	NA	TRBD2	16	CASSLGGTSSTDTQYF	TGTGCCAGCAGCTTAGGGGGGACTAGCTCCACAGATACGCAGTATTTT
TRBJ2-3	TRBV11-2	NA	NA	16	CASSLGGVPRTDTQYF	TGTGCCAGCAGCTTAGGGGGGGTCCCCCGCACAGATACGCAGTATTTT
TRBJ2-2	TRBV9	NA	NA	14	CASSFRGVAGELFF	TGTGCCAGCAGCTTCAGGGGAGTAGCCGGGGAGCTGTTTTTT
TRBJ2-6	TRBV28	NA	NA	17	CASSTTGGAPGANVLTF	TGTGCCAGCAGTACAACAGGAGGGGCCCCTGGGGCCAACGTCCTGACTTTC
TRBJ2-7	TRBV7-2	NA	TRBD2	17	CASSLGAPTSGSHEQYF	TGTGCCAGCAGCTTAGGGGCTCCGACTAGCGGGAGCCACGAGCAGTACTTC
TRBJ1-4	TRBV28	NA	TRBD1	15	CASSPNRGGNEKLFF	TGTGCCAGCAGTCCAAACAGGGGCGGCAATGAAAAACTGTTTTTT
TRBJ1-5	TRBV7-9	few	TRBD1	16	CASEKWTGGIGQPQHF	TGTGCCAGCGAAAAATGGACAGGGGGGATCGGTCAGCCCCAGCATTTT
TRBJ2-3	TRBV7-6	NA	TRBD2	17	CASSLTSGRAGGDTQYF	TGTGCCAGCAGCTTGACTAGCGGGAGGGCCGGTGGAGATACGCAGTATTTT
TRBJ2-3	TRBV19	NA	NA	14	CASKSGSGTDTQYF	TGTGCCAGTAAGAGCGGGTCGGGCACAGATACGCAGTATTTT
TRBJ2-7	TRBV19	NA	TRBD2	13	CASTSGGRLEQYF	TGTGCCAGTACGTCTGGCGGGAGGCTCGAGCAGTACTTC
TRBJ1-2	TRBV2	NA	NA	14	CASSESRGLEGYTF	TGTGCCAGCAGTGAATCTCGGGGACTGGAGGGCTACACCTTC
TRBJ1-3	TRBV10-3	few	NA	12	CAIEGTGNTIYF	TGTGCCATCGAGGGCACTGGAAACACCATATATTTT
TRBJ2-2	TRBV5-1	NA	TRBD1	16	CASSMGQGANTGELFF	TGCGCCAGCAGCATGGGACAGGGCGCGAACACCGGGGAGCTGTTTTTT
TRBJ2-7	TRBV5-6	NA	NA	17	CASSLYVLAVPSYEQYF	TGTGCCAGCAGCTTGTATGTCTTAGCGGTACCCTCCTACGAGCAGTACTTC
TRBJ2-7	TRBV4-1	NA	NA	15	CASSQDQVAAYEQYF	TGCGCCAGCAGCCAAGATCAGGTCGCTGCCTACGAGCAGTACTTC
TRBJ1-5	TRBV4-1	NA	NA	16	CASSQGGASGNQPQHF	TGCGCCAGCAGCCAAGGGGGCGCGTCTGGCAATCAGCCCCAGCATTTT
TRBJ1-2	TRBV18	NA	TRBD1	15	CASSPAGQGAHGYTF	TGTGCCAGCTCACCGGCCGGACAGGGGGCGCATGGCTACACCTTC
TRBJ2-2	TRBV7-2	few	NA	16	CASSLVRAWSTGELFF	TGTGCCAGCAGCTTAGTGAGGGCCTGGTCCACCGGGGAGCTGTTTTTT
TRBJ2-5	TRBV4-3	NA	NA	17	CASSPQVGFGWQETQYF	TGCGCCAGCAGCCCACAGGTGGGCTTTGGATGGCAAGAGACCCAGTACTTC
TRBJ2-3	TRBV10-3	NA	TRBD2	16	CAISTLTSGRTDTQYF	TGTGCCATCAGTACCCTGACTAGCGGAAGAACAGATACGCAGTATTTT
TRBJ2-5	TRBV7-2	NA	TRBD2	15	CASSPETLGRGSQYF	TGTGCCAGCAGCCCAGAGACTTTGGGGAGGGGATCCCAGTACTTC
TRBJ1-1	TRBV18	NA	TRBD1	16	CASSPLGQGMNTEAFF	TGTGCCAGCTCACCGCTGGGACAGGGGATGAACACTGAAGCTTTCTTT
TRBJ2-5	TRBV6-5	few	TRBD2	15	CASSPTGLAEETQYF	TGTGCCAGCAGTCCAACCGGGCTAGCGGAAGAGACCCAGTACTTC
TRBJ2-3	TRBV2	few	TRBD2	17	CASSRRGLAGSTDTQYF	TGTGCCAGCAGTCGACGAGGACTAGCGGGGAGCACAGATACGCAGTATTTT
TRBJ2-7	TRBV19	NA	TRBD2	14	CASSFAGTRTEQYF	TGTGCCAGTAGTTTCGCCGGGACTAGAACTGAGCAGTACTTC
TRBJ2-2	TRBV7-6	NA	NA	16	CASSLFGTATPGELFF	TGTGCCAGCAGCTTATTTGGCACCGCGACACCCGGGGAGCTGTTTTTT
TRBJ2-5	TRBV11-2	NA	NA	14	CASSSRGLKETQYF	TGTGCCAGCAGTTCGAGGGGACTCAAAGAGACCCAGTACTTC
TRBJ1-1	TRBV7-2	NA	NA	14	CASRLQETNTEAFF	TGTGCCAGCAGACTCCAGGAAACGAACACTGAAGCTTTCTTT
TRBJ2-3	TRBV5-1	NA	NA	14	CASSLGDYTDTQYF	TGCGCCAGCAGCTTGGGTGACTATACAGATACGCAGTATTTT
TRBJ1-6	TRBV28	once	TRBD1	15	CASSSGQGQNSPLHF	TGTGCCAGCAGTTCGGGACAGGGACAAAATTCACCCCTCCACTTT
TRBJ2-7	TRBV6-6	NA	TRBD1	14	CASSPGQGAREQYF	TGTGCCAGCAGTCCGGGACAGGGGGCAAGGGAGCAGTACTTC
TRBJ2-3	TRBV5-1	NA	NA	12	CASSSYTDTQYF	TGCGCCAGCAGTTCTTACACAGATACGCAGTATTTT
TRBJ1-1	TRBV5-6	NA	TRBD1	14	CASSNDRVQTEAFF	TGTGCCAGCAGCAATGACAGGGTTCAGACTGAAGCTTTCTTT
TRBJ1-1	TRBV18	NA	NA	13	CASLDTVFTEAFF	TGTGCCAGCCTCGATACAGTTTTCACTGAAGCTTTCTTT
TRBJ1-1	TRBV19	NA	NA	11	CASTTGTEAFF	TGTGCCAGTACGACGGGGACTGAAGCTTTCTTT
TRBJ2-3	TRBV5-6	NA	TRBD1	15	CASSEGQGRIDTQYF	TGTGCCAGCAGCGAAGGACAGGGGAGGATAGATACGCAGTATTTT
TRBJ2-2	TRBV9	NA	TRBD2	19	CASSARTSGSSWDTGELFF	TGTGCCAGCAGCGCTCGGACTAGCGGGAGTTCTTGGGACACCGGGGAGCTGTTTTTT
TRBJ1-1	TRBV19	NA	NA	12	CASSIGGPEAFF	TGTGCCAGTAGTATAGGGGGCCCTGAAGCTTTCTTT
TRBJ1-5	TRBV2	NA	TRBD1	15	CASRVGTGGRQPQHF	TGTGCCAGCAGGGTTGGGACAGGGGGTCGTCAGCCCCAGCATTTT
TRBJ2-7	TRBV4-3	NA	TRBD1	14	CASSWDSTSYEQYF	TGCGCCAGCAGCTGGGACAGTACGTCCTACGAGCAGTACTTC
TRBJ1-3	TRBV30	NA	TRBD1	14	CAWNPDRGGNTIYF	TGTGCCTGGAACCCGGACAGGGGCGGAAACACCATATATTTT
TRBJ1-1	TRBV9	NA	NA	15	CASSVVLGGGTEAFF	TGTGCCAGCAGCGTAGTTTTAGGGGGTGGCACTGAAGCTTTCTTT
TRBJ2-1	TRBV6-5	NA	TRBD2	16	CASSYSHSGRAGEQFF	TGTGCCAGCAGTTACTCTCATAGCGGGAGGGCCGGTGAGCAGTTCTTC
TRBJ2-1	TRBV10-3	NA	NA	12	CATGKGDNEQFF	TGTGCCACCGGGAAGGGGGACAATGAGCAGTTCTTC
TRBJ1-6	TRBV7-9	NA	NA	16	CASSLDVATGNSPLHF	TGTGCCAGCAGCTTAGATGTGGCAACAGGGAACTCACCCCTCCACTTT
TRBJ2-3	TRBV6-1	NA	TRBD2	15	CASSEGRGGTDTQYF	TGTGCCAGCAGTGAGGGGCGGGGGGGCACAGATACGCAGTATTTT
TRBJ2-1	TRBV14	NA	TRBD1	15	CASSQQRGPYNEQFF	TGTGCCAGCAGCCAACAGAGGGGGCCCTACAATGAGCAGTTCTTC